The 8 T cell receptor beta chains reported below all come from one sample, sequenced in a study of CD8 T cells in Susac syndrome. Reverse transcription used roughly 0.45 to 1 ug RNA and random hexamers. TCRdb re-analysed the immunoSEQ multiplex PCR reads in MiXCR, keeping a single row per CDR3 protein. The data contain 110,000 or so distinct CDR3 sequences, approximately 91% of them seen just once; the ten biggest clones take up 0.14%. Sequencing input: CD4+ T cells from PBMCs. These receptor sequences come from a human donor in good health.

The V and J genes are TRBV29-1 and TRBJ2-2; possibly TRBD2 for D (8 bases). Germline CDR1 SQVTM, CDR2 ANQGSEA. V shed 7 bases and J shed 6 bases, with 18 bases lying between them. The CDR3 loop spans 14 amino acids. The CDR3 protein is CSAGRGLSAGELFF. CDR3 coding DNA: TGCAGCGCCGGGAGGGGGCTTTCGGCCGGGGAGCTGTTTTTT.

V gene TRBV3-1 combines with J gene TRBJ2-7, with D possibly being TRBD1 or TRBD2 (6 bases each). The CDR3 covers 14 residues. Germline V gives CDR1 LGHDT, CDR2 YNNKEL (reference sequence). Trimming removed 5 bases at V and 1 base at J, with 12 bases between. CDR3 nucleotides: TGTGCCAGCAGCAGTCAAGGGGGGTCCTACGAGCAGTACTTC. This translates into CASSSQGGSYEQYF.

The chain combines TRBV2 with TRBJ2-7; D perhaps matches TRBD1 (5 bases). The V and J ends lost 4 bases and 4 bases respectively, with 11 bases between them. Germline CDR1 is SNHLY and CDR2 is FYNNEI. This CDR3 region has 13 residues. CDR3: CASSATGAYEQYF. In DNA form, the CDR3 reads TGTGCCAGCAGTGCTACAGGAGCTTACGAGCAGTACTTC.

The chain joins TRBV7-2 to TRBJ2-4, with D tentatively TRBD2 (6 bases). This CDR3 is built from 13 residues. V was shortened by 6 bases and J by 7 bases, with 13 bases between the two germline ends. Per germline, CDR1 SGHTA and CDR2 FQGNSA. The CDR3 nucleotides read TGTGCCAGCAGGACAGATGGGGGGAACATTCAGTACTTC. It codes for CASRTDGGNIQYF. Using reference TRBV7-2 and TRBJ2-4 for the parts outside the CDR3, the full variable domain is GAGVSQSPSNKVTEKGKDVELRCDPISGHTALYWYRQSLGQGLEFLIYFQGNSAPDKSGLPSDRFSAERTGGSVSTLTIQRTQQEDSAVYLCASRTDGGNIQYFGAGTRLSVL.

The chain links TRBV29-1 to TRBJ2-1; 10 positions match TRBD2. V trimming: 3 bases; J trimming: 15 bases; junction bases outside the gene matches: 14. The CDR3 totals 14 residues. Germline V gene lookup returns CDR1 SQVTM and CDR2 ANQGSEA. The CDR3 DNA reads as TGCAGCGTTGAGATGCGTGCTAGCGGGAGATCCCCGTTCTTC. It yields the protein CSVEMRASGRSPFF.

The chain uses TRBV29-1 and TRBJ1-2, with 8 bases that match TRBD1. J lost 3 bases, V lost 1 base, and 7 bases had no gene match. CDR3 length: 15 residues. Germline CDR1 and CDR2: SQVTM and ANQGSEA. The CDR3 DNA reads as TGCAGCGTTGAAGGTGGACAGGGAAAATACTATGGCTACACCTTC. Encoded protein: CSVEGGQGKYYGYTF.

The CDR3 coding sequence is TGTGCCAGCAGCTTAAGCAGACTAGCGGGCTCCTACAATGAGCAGTTCTTC. It codes for CASSLSRLAGSYNEQFF. This rearrangement joins TRBV11-2 to TRBJ2-1; 10 bases are a match to TRBD2. Trimming cost V 2 bases and J 0 bases; bases outside gene matches: 4. The CDR3 is 17 residues long. Germline values: CDR1 SGHAT, CDR2 FQNNGV.

CDR3 bases: TGTGCCAGCAGTCTGACAGGGGTGAGCTCCTACAATGAGCAGTTCTTC. Translating it yields CASSLTGVSSYNEQFF. This chain connects TRBV6-1 to TRBJ2-1, with 8 bases identical to TRBD1. Per germline, CDR1 MNHNS and CDR2 SASEGT. The CDR3 runs 16 residues. V trimming: 5 bases; J trimming: 0 bases; junction bases outside the gene matches: 6.